The 23 T cell receptor beta chains below all came from one sample that was sequenced in a study of blood T cell repertoires in COVID-19. TCRdb's table, derived via immunoSEQ multiplex PCR, lists solely in-frame clones and lacks some. The table lists under 200,000 clones, roughly 83% of them singletons. Sequences were obtained from PBMCs or T cells enriched from blood (not recorded which). The receptors shown here come from a man in his forties or fifties with acute COVID-19.

The CDR3 loop reads CASSLALGSNQPQHF. The CDR3 bases are TGTGCCAGCAGCTTAGCGCTCGGTTCGAATCAGCCCCAGCATTTT. V usage is TRBV7-2 and J usage is TRBJ1-5; D remains ambiguous. Trimming removed 0 bases at V and 4 bases at J, with 10 bases between. Germline V CDR1 and CDR2: SGHTA, FQGNSA. The CDR3 sequence is 15 residues long.

V is TRBV20-1 and J is TRBJ2-4, with D uncertain. Germline V gene sequence: CDR1 DFQATT, CDR2 SNEGSKA (reference sequence). V gave up 7 bases and J gave up 2 bases, with 6 bases separating them. This CDR3 contains 11 residues. CDR3 DNA: TGCAGTGTCAGATCCAAAAACATTCAGTACTTC. Encoded protein: CSVRSKNIQYF.

This chain connects TRBV11-2 to TRBJ1-5; no definite D call. The CDR3 extends over 17 amino acids. With 2 bases removed from V and 3 bases from J, the gap between germline ends came to 17 bases. The V gene's germline CDR1 is SGHAT and CDR2 FQNNGV. The CDR3 DNA reads TGTGCCAGCAGCTTACGGGCAGCGGGGAATCTCAATCAGCCCCAGCATTTT. This sequence encodes CASSLRAAGNLNQPQHF. Together with reference TRBV11-2 and TRBJ1-5, the CDR3 gives the full variable domain: EAGVAQSPRYKIIEKRQSVAFWCNPISGHATLYWYQQILGQGPKLLIQFQNNGVVDDSQLPKDRFSAERLKGVDSTLKIQPAKLEDSAVYLCASSLRAAGNLNQPQHFGDGTRLSIL.

In DNA form, the CDR3 reads TGCGCCAGCAGCTTGGATGGCACCTACTATGGCTACACCTTC. Encoded protein: CASSLDGTYYGYTF. The gene calls are TRBV5-1 and TRBJ1-2; D not resolved. CDR1 SGHRS and CDR2 YFSETQ come from the germline V gene. V gave up 0 bases and J gave up 3 bases, with 9 bases separating them. This CDR3 contains 14 residues.

The rearrangement joins TRBV9 to TRBJ2-7, with D maybe TRBD2 (6 bases). Germline CDR1 reads SGDLS; CDR2 reads YYNGEE. Between the trimmed V and J ends, which lost 5 bases and 0 bases, there was a span of 12 bases. The CDR3 totals 14 residues. The CDR3 region is CASSRDSYSYEQYF. DNA of the CDR3: TGTGCCAGCAGTAGGGACTCTTACTCCTACGAGCAGTACTTC.

The J gene is TRBJ2-7, the V gene TRBV4-1; 7 positions agree with TRBD1. The CDR3 runs 15 residues. CDR1 MGHRA and CDR2 YSYEKL come from the germline V gene. V gave up 4 bases and J gave up 0 bases; unmatched junction bases: 6. DNA of the CDR3: TGCGCCAGCAGCCCAGCCGGGACAGTCTCCTACGAGCAGTACTTC. The encoded protein is CASSPAGTVSYEQYF.

The chain couples TRBV29-1 to TRBJ2-7; 7 bases agree with TRBD2. Germline V gives CDR1 SQVTM, CDR2 ANQGSEA. The CDR3 runs 14 residues. Germline trimming cut 4 bases from V and 5 bases from J; bases unmatched to any gene: 11. The CDR3 reads CSVVARERGDEQYF. The CDR3 DNA is TGCAGCGTTGTTGCGCGGGAGAGGGGCGACGAGCAGTACTTC.

Written as DNA, the CDR3 is TGTGCCAGTAGTAGGGGCCACTATGGCTACACCTTC. It codes for CASSRGHYGYTF. V gene TRBV19 combines with J gene TRBJ1-2; D might be TRBD1 (5 bases). Germline CDR1 is LNHDA and CDR2 is SQIVND (reference sequence). The CDR3 sequence is 12 residues long. V was shortened by 4 bases and J by 3 bases, with 6 bases between the two germline ends.

This clone was found a few times. The CDR3 nucleotides read TGTGCCAGCAGTGAGATCCCACTCGGAAACACCATATATTTT. This encodes CASSEIPLGNTIYF. This chain links TRBV6-1 with TRBJ1-3; unclear D gene. There are 14 residues in the CDR3. Trimming shortened V by 3 bases and J by 4 bases, and 10 bases separated the two germline ends. CDR1 and CDR2 (germline): MNHNS, SASEGT.

The chain joins TRBV5-1 to TRBJ1-4; tentative D call: TRBD1 (5 bases). Germline V gene lookup returns CDR1 SGHRS and CDR2 YFSETQ. V lost 4 bases to trimming and J lost 6 bases, with 13 bases between them. This CDR3 has 14 amino acids. CDR3 DNA sequence: TGCGCCAGCAGCCCGCAGGGAAGGGATGAAAAACTGTTTTTT. Residues: CASSPQGRDEKLFF.

The rearrangement joins TRBV11-2 to TRBJ1-2; unclear D gene. In germline, CDR1 is SGHAT, CDR2 FQNNGV. Deletions cut 1 base from V and 5 bases from J, with 8 bases between. The CDR3 runs 13 residues. The CDR3: CASSLGDSYGYTF. CDR3 nucleotides: TGTGCCAGCAGCTTAGGCGACTCTTATGGCTACACCTTC. The whole variable domain, remainder taken from reference TRBV11-2 and TRBJ1-2, is EAGVAQSPRYKIIEKRQSVAFWCNPISGHATLYWYQQILGQGPKLLIQFQNNGVVDDSQLPKDRFSAERLKGVDSTLKIQPAKLEDSAVYLCASSLGDSYGYTFGSGTRLTVV.

This clone was found a few times. V gene TRBV11-2 combines with J gene TRBJ2-7; tentatively, D is TRBD1 (5 bases). Trimming left V 3 bases short and J 7 bases short, with 22 bases between. This CDR3 is 16 amino acids long. Looked up from germline, CDR1 is SGHAT and CDR2 is FQNNGV. The CDR3 DNA reads TGTGCCAGCAGCTTCCTGTCGGGTGGGGCTTCTCGGGAGCAGTACTTC. Residues: CASSFLSGGASREQYF.

The chain employs TRBV9 and TRBJ2-3, with 9 bases aligning to TRBD2. The CDR3 contains 17 residues. V lost 2 bases and J lost 3; bases outside the gene matches: 10. Germline V CDR1 and CDR2: SGDLS, YYNGEE. In DNA, the CDR3 is TGTGCCAGCAGCGTCGGTCGTAGCGGGAGATCGACAGATACGCAGTATTTT. Protein product: CASSVGRSGRSTDTQYF.

V gene TRBV9 combines with J gene TRBJ1-6, with TRBD1 matching 10 bases. CDR1 and CDR2 from the germline V gene are SGDLS and YYNGEE. This CDR3 has 16 amino acids. With 4 bases clipped from V and 8 bases from J, the junction kept 9 bases outside the gene matches. This CDR3 reads CASSLTTGGRDSPLHF. DNA for the CDR3: TGTGCCAGCAGCCTAACGACAGGGGGCAGGGATTCACCCCTCCACTTT.

J is TRBJ2-7 and V is TRBV5-6; D unclear. The CDR3 length is 14 residues. Germline CDR1 reads SGHDT; CDR2 reads YYEEEE. V shed 2 bases and J shed 0 bases, with 9 bases lying between them. CDR3 residues: CASSLKARSYEQYF. In nucleotides, the CDR3 is TGTGCCAGCAGCTTAAAAGCGCGCTCCTACGAGCAGTACTTC.

The rearrangement joins TRBV10-3 to TRBJ2-7; 9 positions agree with TRBD1. The V gene's germline CDR1 is ENHRY and CDR2 SYGVKD. The CDR3 is 15 amino acids. J was trimmed by 2 bases and V by 6 bases; bases with no gene match: 8. Here the CDR3 DNA reads TGTGCCATCAGATTAGACAGGGGGGGCACCTACGAGCAGTACTTC. It yields the protein CAIRLDRGGTYEQYF.

The sample holds a few counts of this clone. The chain joins TRBV30 to TRBJ1-3; a possible D gene is TRBD1 (5 bases). Germline CDR1 is GTSNPN and CDR2 is SVGIG (reference sequence). CDR3 size: 14 residues. Trimming took off 7 bases at V and 2 bases at J, with 15 bases between the two ends. In DNA form, the CDR3 reads TGTGCCTCGAATCAGGGAAAGGCTGGAAACACCATATATTTT. It translates to CASNQGKAGNTIYF.

The CDR3 region has the DNA TGTGCCAGCCGAATCCCAGAGGGGGAGTCTGGTGGCTACACCTTC. Translating it yields CASRIPEGESGGYTF. The genes are TRBV28 and TRBJ1-2, with D tentatively TRBD1 (6 bases). Germline-derived CDR1 and CDR2 are MDHEN and SYDVKM. The CDR3 totals 15 residues. V lost 8 bases and J lost 7, with 23 bases in between.

The chain uses TRBV18 and TRBJ1-1; D call uncertain. CDR3 length: 14 amino acids. Germline CDR1 reads KGHSH; CDR2 reads LQKENI. The V end lost 0 bases, the J end lost 3 bases, and 8 bases lay between the germline ends. This chain's CDR3 is CASSPPAGYTEAFF. CDR3 DNA: TGTGCCAGCTCACCACCAGCGGGGTACACTGAAGCTTTCTTT.

V gene TRBV19 combines with J gene TRBJ2-7; 8 bases fit TRBD1. The CDR3 has 15 residues. CDR1 LNHDA and CDR2 SQIVND come from the germline V gene (reference sequence). Trimming took 4 bases from V and 4 from J; bases not matched to a gene: 9. The DNA for the CDR3 is TGTGCCAGTAGTACCTTAGGACAGGGATTGTACGAGCAGTACTTC. Protein sequence: CASSTLGQGLYEQYF.

This clone has more than one count but fewer than ten. CDR3 DNA sequence: TGTGCCAGCAGCCCCTCCGGGACTAGCGGACTTGGTGAGCAGTTCTTC. Translated: CASSPSGTSGLGEQFF. The chain is built from TRBV7-3 and TRBJ2-1; 11 bases are shared with TRBD2. The length of the CDR3 is 16 residues. The V gene's germline CDR1 is SGHTA and CDR2 FQGTGA. After removal of 5 bases from V and 9 bases from J, the junction contained 12 bases not matched to a gene.

This chain links TRBV14 with TRBJ2-1, with 8 bases matching TRBD2. This CDR3 comprises 16 residues. Trimming took 2 bases from V and 1 from J; bases not matched to a gene: 4. The germline CDR1 and CDR2 sequences are SGHDN and FVKESK. The CDR3 DNA sequence: TGTGCCAGCAGCCAACAACTAGCGGCGTCCTACAATGAGCAGTTCTTC. Amino acids: CASSQQLAASYNEQFF.

Only one count was recorded for this clone. The chain is built from TRBV6-5 and TRBJ2-7; the match to TRBD2 covers 9 bases. This CDR3 is 14 amino acids long. The germline V gene encodes CDR1 MNHEY and CDR2 SVGAGI. The J segment lost 0 bases and the V segment lost 7 bases, leaving 4 bases of the junction unmatched. The CDR3, as DNA: TGTGCCAGCAACGGACTAGCGCTCTCCTACGAGCAGTACTTC. Translated: CASNGLALSYEQYF.